These 13 T cell receptor beta chains were all obtained from the same sample, sequenced in a study of tumor-infiltrating lymphocytes in primary liver carcinoma. The input was 500 ng total RNA; TCR beta cDNA was made from it with a constant-region primer. A slightly modified ARM-PCR protocol with three nested multiplex PCR rounds produced these TCR beta libraries. The first two PCR rounds, roughly 9 cycles each, used TRBV1-TRBV30 forward primers and a C-beta reverse primer. TCRdb fed the multiplex PCR reads into MiXCR, producing one record per CDR3 protein. The repertoire includes tens of thousands of distinct CDR3 sequences, less than 75% of them detected once, and less than 35% sits in the top ten. Co-extracted RNA and DNA came from roughly 20-30 mg of unsorted bulk tissue. Sequences were obtained from liver tumor tissue from sampling region 5. Indicated subset: tumor region T5, tumor centre. All receptors come from a man aged 35 to 55 with primary liver carcinoma and hepatitis B virus infection.

This clonotype has just one count. One junction end disagrees with the germline gene, perhaps due to a read error. The V and J genes are TRBV6-1 and TRBJ2-7; 12 nucleotides align to TRBD2. The CDR3 loop spans 15 amino acids. Germline loops: CDR1 MNHNS, CDR2 SASEGT. In nucleotides, the CDR3 is TGTGCCAGCACTGAAGCGGCTAGCGGGAGGGGGGAGCAGTATTTC. Encoded protein: CASTEAASGRGEQYF.

The genes are TRBV20-1 and TRBJ1-4; D is uncertain. In germline, CDR1 is DFQATT, CDR2 SNEGSKA (reference sequence). V was shortened by 0 bases and J by 8 bases, with 13 bases between the two germline ends. The CDR3 has 14 residues. The CDR3 loop reads CSARDQKVGEKLFF. The CDR3, as DNA: TGCAGTGCTAGAGACCAGAAGGTCGGGGAAAAACTGTTTTTT.

Points on this clonotype: Germline and junction disagree at one end, which may indicate a read error. The CDR3 DNA reads TGTGCCAGCAGTCTCCGGGAGTGGGACAATGAACAGATCTTC. It specifies CASSLREWDNEQIF. J is TRBJ2-1 and V is TRBV2; D tentatively fits TRBD1 or TRBD2 (6 bases each). Germline V CDR1 and CDR2: SNHLY, FYNNEI. The CDR3 has 14 amino acids.

The V call is TRBV4-2, the J call TRBJ2-1, with 7 bases lining up with TRBD2. CDR3 size: 15 residues. Trimming cost V 9 bases and J 4 bases; bases outside gene matches: 12. The germline V gene encodes CDR1 LGHNA and CDR2 YNFKEQ. This CDR3 reads CASGQGRGVYNEQFF. The CDR3 nucleotides are TGTGCCAGTGGCCAAGGACGGGGGGTATACAATGAGCAGTTCTTC.

This clonotype showed up just once. The chain combines TRBV6-1 with TRBJ1-1; 7 bases fit TRBD1. After removal of 6 bases from V and 11 bases from J, the junction contained 15 bases not matched to a gene. Germline V gene data show CDR1 as MNHNS and CDR2 as SASEGT. The CDR3 runs to 14 residues. CDR3 amino acids: CASRALPGQRWAFF. Written as DNA, the CDR3 is TGTGCCAGCAGAGCACTCCCGGGACAGAGATGGGCTTTCTTT.

The sample holds many counts of this clonotype. The genes are TRBV28 and TRBJ2-1; TRBD1 matches 9 bases. The CDR3 runs 16 residues. V shed 5 bases, J shed 11 bases, and the junction held 16 bases outside the gene matches. CDR1 MDHEN and CDR2 SYDVKM come from the germline V gene. The CDR3 region is CASSIALGTGSSQQFF. The CDR3 bases are TGTGCCAGCAGTATAGCTTTGGGGACAGGGTCCAGCCAGCAGTTCTTC.

Remarks on this clonotype: This may stem from a read error, because a much larger clone lies one nucleotide away. The chain has TRBV5-1 and TRBJ2-5, with TRBD1 matching over 7 bases. Looked up from germline, CDR1 is SGHRS and CDR2 is YFSETQ. The CDR3 is 14 residues long. The CDR3 is CASSWGQTQETRYF. Here the CDR3 DNA reads TGCGCCAGCAGCTGGGGACAGACTCAAGAGACCCGGTACTTC.

Details on this clonotype: A much larger clone differs from this one at a single base, so this may be a read error. The CDR3 reads CASSVINSLYYGYTF. The CDR3 DNA follows: TGTGCCAGCAGTGTCATTAACAGCCTCTACTATGGCTACACCTTC. The chain has TRBV28 and TRBJ1-2; the D is unclear. There are 15 residues in the CDR3. Germline CDR1 reads MDHEN; CDR2 reads SYDVKM. Between the trimmed V and J ends, which lost 5 bases and 3 bases, there was a span of 16 bases.

About this clonotype: One base away lies a much larger clone, so this may be a sequencing read error. The chain employs TRBV25-1 and TRBJ2-1, with D perhaps being TRBD1 or TRBD2 (5 bases each). Per the germline V gene, CDR1 is MGHDK and CDR2 is SYGVNS. CDR3 length equals 15 residues. CDR3 sequence: CGSSEWRGGYNEQFF. CDR3 DNA: TGTGGCAGCAGTGAATGGCGTGGGGGCTACAATGAGCAGTTCTTC.

Points on this clonotype: One junction end disagrees with the germline gene, perhaps due to a read error. This sequence joins TRBV11-2 and TRBJ2-1, with 12 bases that match TRBD2. The CDR3 runs to 16 residues. Germline assignment: CDR1 SGHAT and CDR2 FQNNGV. This chain's CDR3 is CVSSFRLAGDFKKQFF. The CDR3 DNA reads TGTGTCAGCAGCTTTCGACTAGCGGGAGATTTCAAAAAGCAGTTCTTC.

Points on this clonotype: The junction and the germline gene differ at one end; a read error may be behind it. J is TRBJ2-5 and V is TRBV12-3 or TRBV12-4; 7 bases match TRBD1. The CDR3 has 13 amino acids. CDR3 sequence reads: CASSRTGQETQYF. CDR3 nucleotides: TGTGCCAGCAGCCGGACAGGTCAAGAGACTCAGTACTTC.

The chain links TRBV24-1 to TRBJ2-3, with 8 bases aligning to TRBD2. This CDR3 has 15 amino acids. After removal of 9 bases from V and 6 bases from J, the junction contained 13 bases not matched to a gene. Germline-derived CDR1 and CDR2 are KGHDR and SFDVKD. CDR3 loop: CATCLGLGYEDTQYF. In DNA form, the CDR3 reads TGTGCCACCTGTCTGGGACTAGGCTATGAGGATACGCAGTATTTT.

Only one count was recorded for this clonotype. As DNA, the CDR3 is TGTGCCAGCAGTCACACCGACGGGGTCACAGATACGCAGTATTTT. Translated, it gives CASSHTDGVTDTQYF. This chain connects TRBV6-6 to TRBJ2-3; maybe TRBD2 (5 bases). The CDR3 runs to 15 residues. Germline CDR1 MNHNY, CDR2 SVGAGI (reference sequence). The V end lost 5 bases, the J end lost 2 bases, and 14 bases lay between the germline ends.